Below are 19 T cell receptor beta chains sequenced from a single sample in a study of CD8+CD57+ T cells in acquired aplastic anemia. Investigators profiled TCR beta VDJ and CDR3 from genomic DNA template. In TCRdb, the reads were re-called with MiXCR into one record per CDR3 protein. The top ten clones hold about 8% of a sample with about 68,000 distinct CDR3 sequences, approximately 50% of them seen once. Material for sequencing was sorted CD4+, CD8+, or CD8+CD57+ T cells (not recorded which) from PBMCs. These TCRs come from a human donor in good health, serving as a control.

The chain carries TRBV10-3 and TRBJ2-2; 8 bases fit TRBD1. CDR3 length: 14 amino acids. Trimming cost V 3 bases and J 5 bases; bases outside gene matches: 2. CDR1 is ENHRY, CDR2 SYGVKD, per germline. The CDR3 protein is CAISETGGTGELFF. The DNA for the CDR3 is TGTGCCATCAGTGAAACAGGGGGTACCGGGGAGCTGTTTTTT.

This clonotype was seen repeatedly, ten times or more. DNA for the CDR3: TGTGCCTGGAGAGACAGCTACACAGATACGCAGTATTTT. It translates to CAWRDSYTDTQYF. The chain couples TRBV30 to TRBJ2-3; tentatively, D is TRBD1 (5 bases). Germline values: CDR1 GTSNPN, CDR2 SVGIG (reference sequence). V was cut by 3 bases and J by 2 bases, with 9 bases left in between. CDR3 length: 13 residues.

The rearrangement links TRBV7-2 to TRBJ2-5; no reliable D call. Germline CDR1 and CDR2: SGHTA and FQGNSA. The CDR3 sequence is 12 residues long. The V gene lost 2 bases and the J gene lost 5 bases, with 6 bases spanning the gap. For the CDR3, the DNA is TGTGCCAGCAGCTTATTGGTCGAGACCCAGTACTTC. Its protein product is CASSLLVETQYF. The complete variable domain, with remaining parts taken from reference TRBV7-2 and TRBJ2-5, reads GAGVSQSPSNKVTEKGKDVELRCDPISGHTALYWYRQSLGQGLEFLIYFQGNSAPDKSGLPSDRFSAERTGGSVSTLTIQRTQQEDSAVYLCASSLLVETQYFGPGTRLLVL.

This clonotype was detected a few times. A much bigger clone sits one base away, suggesting this may be a read error. The chain uses TRBV4-1 and TRBJ2-2; the match to TRBD1 covers 7 bases. Germline assignment: CDR1 MGHRA and CDR2 YSYEKL. This CDR3 contains 16 residues. Here the CDR3 DNA reads TGCTCCAGCAGCCAAGGTGGACAGGCAAACACCGGGGAGCTGTTTTTT. Protein sequence: CSSSQGGQANTGELFF.

The V call is TRBV29-1, the J call TRBJ1-1; the D gene is possibly TRBD1 (5 bases). The V end lost 3 bases, the J end lost 5 bases, and 10 bases lay between the germline ends. CDR3 size: 12 residues. Germline CDR1 is SQVTM and CDR2 is ANQGSEA. The CDR3 is CSVDPGGTEAFF. CDR3 DNA sequence: TGCAGCGTTGACCCCGGGGGGACTGAAGCTTTCTTT.

The chain couples TRBV7-2 to TRBJ1-1; 8 nucleotides align to TRBD1. The germline V gene encodes CDR1 SGHTA and CDR2 FQGNSA. CDR3 length: 14 amino acids. The trim removed 5 bases at V and 3 bases at J, leaving 5 bases unmatched. The CDR3 loop is CASSRNRGYTEAFF. CDR3 in DNA: TGTGCCAGCAGCAGGAACAGGGGGTACACTGAAGCTTTCTTT.

As to this clonotype: At one of its ends the junction is not consistent with the germline gene, which may arise from a read error. Here the CDR3 reads CASSSGGDSFNEQFF. The CDR3 DNA reads as TGTGCCAGTAGTAGTGGCGGGGATTCCTTCAATGAGCAGTTCTTC. This sequence joins TRBV25-1 and TRBJ2-1; tentative D call: TRBD2 (6 bases). Looked up from germline, CDR1 is MGHDK and CDR2 is SYGVNS. The CDR3 covers 15 residues. The full variable domain, rest sourced from reference TRBV25-1 and TRBJ2-1, is EADIYQTPRYLVIGTGKKITLECSQTMGHDKMYWYQQDPGMELHLIHYSYGVNSTEKGDLSSESTVSRIRTEHFPLTLESARPSHTSQYLCASSSGGDSFNEQFFGPGTRLTVL.

In its sample, this clonotype was seen a few times. This sequence joins TRBV19 and TRBJ2-7; 10 nucleotides line up with TRBD2. This CDR3 region has 14 residues. J gave up 7 bases and V 6 bases, and 9 bases lay outside the gene matches. CDR1 is LNHDA and CDR2 is SQIVND in the germline V gene (reference sequence). The chain's CDR3 is CASRGLAGEGEQYF. For the CDR3, the DNA is TGTGCCAGTAGGGGTCTAGCGGGGGAAGGTGAGCAGTACTTC.

The chain is built from TRBV30 and TRBJ1-5; the D gene is possibly TRBD1 (6 bases). V was clipped by 0 bases and J by 5 bases, with 17 bases between them. Germline CDR1 GTSNPN, CDR2 SVGIG (reference sequence). This CDR3 is 16 amino acids long. CDR3 residues: CAWSVRLGAVDQPQHF. In nucleotides, the CDR3 is TGTGCCTGGAGTGTACGTCTGGGGGCTGTAGATCAGCCCCAGCATTTT.

This chain connects TRBV29-1 to TRBJ2-7; 9 bases line up with TRBD1. CDR1 and CDR2 from the germline V gene are SQVTM and ANQGSEA. The CDR3 loop spans 12 amino acids. The V and J ends lost 6 bases and 3 bases, in that order; junction bases with no gene match: 3. The CDR3 region has the DNA TGCAGCGTAGGACAGGGGATCTACGAGCAGTACTTC. Its translation: CSVGQGIYEQYF.

This clonotype was counted many times. The rearrangement joins TRBV29-1 to TRBJ1-1; a weak D match, TRBD1 (5 bases). Germline V gene sequence: CDR1 SQVTM, CDR2 ANQGSEA. The CDR3 has 13 residues. The V end lost 1 base, the J end lost 5 bases, and 11 bases lay between the germline ends. CDR3 region: CSVEGGARTEAFF. The CDR3 nucleotides are TGCAGCGTTGAAGGCGGGGCAAGGACTGAAGCTTTCTTT.

This clonotype was counted between two and nine times. A much larger clone differs from this one at a single base, so this may be a read error. J is TRBJ2-1 and V is TRBV7-9; the match to TRBD2 covers 9 bases. The CDR3 is 16 residues long. Germline V gives CDR1 SEHNR, CDR2 FQNEAQ (reference sequence). With V trimmed by 2 bases and J by 6 bases, 8 bases remained unmatched. The CDR3 spells CASSLSPTSGCNEQFF. The CDR3 coding sequence is TGTGCCAGCAGCTTAAGTCCGACTAGCGGATGCAATGAGCAGTTCTTC. Filled out from reference TRBV7-9 and TRBJ2-1, the complete variable domain reads DTGVSQNPRHKITKRGQNVTFRCDPISEHNRLYWYRQTLGQGPEFLTYFQNEAQLEKSRLLSDRFSAERPKGSFSTLEIQRTEQGDSAMYLCASSLSPTSGCNEQFFGPGTRLTVL.

This clonotype was recorded many times. The chain recombines TRBV25-1 with TRBJ2-1, with D possibly matching TRBD1 (5 bases). The V end lost 4 bases, the J end lost 6 bases, and 10 bases lay between the germline ends. CDR1 and CDR2 from the germline V gene are MGHDK and SYGVNS. The CDR3 length is 13 residues. The CDR3 DNA reads as TGTGCCAGCAGTGCCCCGACAGTCAATGAGCAGTTCTTC. Translation: CASSAPTVNEQFF.

This clonotype was recorded many times. V usage is TRBV7-9 and J usage is TRBJ1-5, with TRBD1 as a possible D gene (5 bases). The CDR3 contains 13 residues. The V and J ends lost 8 bases and 9 bases respectively, with 17 bases between them. Germline lookup yields CDR1 SEHNR and CDR2 FQNEAQ (reference sequence). The CDR3 is CASGGFGGWPQHF. The CDR3 nucleotides are TGTGCCAGCGGGGGTTTTGGTGGCTGGCCCCAGCATTTT.

The J gene is TRBJ2-1, the V gene TRBV10-1; TRBD2 matches 7 bases. The CDR3 consists of 15 residues. J lost 5 bases, V lost 4 bases, and 8 bases had no gene match. The germline V gene has CDR1 WNHNN and CDR2 SYGVQD (reference sequence). CDR3 loop: CASSALSGLNNEQFF. In nucleotides, the CDR3 is TGCGCCAGCAGTGCCCTCTCGGGACTAAACAATGAGCAGTTCTTC.

This clonotype turned up a few times. The conserved closing phenylalanine or tryptophan is absent in this CDR3, likely reflecting a read error. This chain uses TRBV5-5 with TRBJ2-7, with D possibly matching TRBD1 (5 bases). Per germline, CDR1 SGHKS and CDR2 YYEKEE (reference sequence). CDR3 length: 13 residues. DNA of the CDR3: TGTGCCAGCAGCTTGGACAGGTCCTACGAACAGTACCTC. It is translated as CASSLDRSYEQYL.

This clonotype occurred many times. This chain connects TRBV20-1 to TRBJ1-2; 7 bases map to TRBD1. The V segment lost 2 bases and the J segment 4 bases; nucleotides outside the gene matches: 7. This CDR3 is 14 amino acids long. CDR1 is DFQATT, CDR2 SNEGSKA, per germline (reference sequence). CDR3 in amino acids: CSARYPGQSYGYTF. The CDR3 DNA reads as TGCAGTGCTAGATACCCGGGACAGAGCTATGGCTACACCTTC.

The V and J genes are TRBV6-1 and TRBJ1-4; no clear D. Germline loops: CDR1 MNHNS, CDR2 SASEGT. The CDR3 extends over 12 amino acids. V gave up 4 bases and J gave up 7 bases, with 7 bases separating them. For the CDR3, the DNA is TGTGCCAGCAGTGCGCTGGGTGAAAAACTGTTTTTT. Amino acid sequence: CASSALGEKLFF.

Points on this clonotype: Because it lacks the conserved phenylalanine or tryptophan at the end, this CDR3 is likely a read error. This sequence joins TRBV6-5 and TRBJ1-2; no clear D gene. Trimming took off 0 bases at V and 0 bases at J, with 11 bases between the two ends. Germline values: CDR1 MNHEY, CDR2 SVGAGI. The CDR3 extends over 16 amino acids. The CDR3 nucleotides are TGTGCCAGCAGTTACTCTATTCCGGGAGCTAACTATGGCTACACCCTC. This encodes CASSYSIPGANYGYTL.